This is a list of T cell receptor beta chains from one sample in a study of T cell repertoires in aging, cancer and after chemotherapy. TCRdb reprocessed the multiplex PCR reads via MiXCR and lists one record per CDR3 protein. The data show more than 8,500 distinct CDR3 sequences, about two fifths seen once. The sequencing sample was made of blood. These receptors all stem from a human donor with a solid tumor. Each CDR3 is given with its conserved first and last residue. Fields, in order: clone size, J gene, D gene, V gene, CDR3 DNA, CDR3 protein. D genes are given only for firm matches. A row's size may be missing; if present it is once, few, many or a size class.

>few|TRBJ2-2|-|TRBV5-4
TGTGCCAGCAGCTTGGGTGGCACGGTGAACACCGGGGAGCTGTTTTTT
CASSLGGTVNTGELFF
>few|TRBJ2-3|-|TRBV11-3
TGTGCCAGCAGCTCCTCGCAGGAGGATACGCAGTATTTT
CASSSSQEDTQYF
>-|TRBJ2-1|TRBD2|TRBV6-5
TGTGCCAGCAGCCCTACTAGCGGGAGGCCAACTTACAATGAGCAGTTCTTC
CASSPTSGRPTYNEQFF
>few|TRBJ1-6|-|TRBV5-6
TGTGCCAGCAGCCACCAGAGCAGGGGTGATTCACCCCTCCACTTT
CASSHQSRGDSPLHF
>-|TRBJ2-3|TRBD1|TRBV11-3
TGTGCCAGCAGGAGACAGGGGATAGATACGCAGTATTTT
CASRRQGIDTQYF
>-|TRBJ2-3|TRBD1|TRBV7-6
TGTGCCAGCAGCCCAGGGACAGGGAGTAGCACAGATACGCAGTATTTT
CASSPGTGSSTDTQYF
>medium-sized|TRBJ2-7|TRBD2|TRBV29-1
TGCAGCGTTCTGACTAGCGGGAGCTCCTACGAGCAGTACTTC
CSVLTSGSSYEQYF
>-|TRBJ2-5|TRBD1|TRBV12-3/TRBV12-4
TGTGCCAGCAGTGTGCCCGGGACAGGGGTGTTCTTC
CASSVPGTGVFF
>few|TRBJ2-2|TRBD1|TRBV6-5
TGTGCCAGCAGTTACCCCAGGGGGCTCAACACCGGGGAGCTGTTTTTT
CASSYPRGLNTGELFF
>-|TRBJ2-7|TRBD1|TRBV6-5
TGTGCCAGCAGTGAAGATGAGACAGGGGCCTACGAGCAGTACTTC
CASSEDETGAYEQYF
>few|TRBJ1-2|-|TRBV10-3
TGTGCCATCAGTGAGTCAAGGGGCGACTATGGCTACACCTTC
CAISESRGDYGYTF
>-|TRBJ2-7|TRBD1|TRBV6-2/TRBV6-3
TGTGCCAGCAGTTCCAACAGGGGCGAGTACGAGCAGTACTTC
CASSSNRGEYEQYF
>few|TRBJ1-2|TRBD1|TRBV6-5
TGTGCCAGCAGCGACATGGACAGGGGACATAACTATGGCTACACCTTC
CASSDMDRGHNYGYTF
>once|TRBJ1-1|-|TRBV7-3
TGTGCCAGCAGTCGAGATGGGGCTGCAGCTTTCTTT
CASSRDGAAAFF
>few|TRBJ1-2|-|TRBV19
TGTGCCAGTAGTTTTACGGGGGGCTCTAACTATGGCTACACCTTC
CASSFTGGSNYGYTF
>few|TRBJ2-7|TRBD1|TRBV11-3
TGTGCCAGCAGGGCGGGACAGGGTGCCTACGAGCAGTACTTC
CASRAGQGAYEQYF
>-|TRBJ2-7|-|TRBV30
TGTGCCTGGAACAGCGACCGTTCCTACGAGCAGTACTTC
CAWNSDRSYEQYF
>-|TRBJ1-1|TRBD1|TRBV13
TGTGCCAGCAGCTTCGGGACAGGGGGGACTGAAGCTTTCTTT
CASSFGTGGTEAFF
>-|TRBJ2-7|-|TRBV11-3
TGTGCCAGCAGCTCCGGCGGCGCAGCGAGCTACGAGCAGTACTTC
CASSSGGAASYEQYF
>few|TRBJ2-2|TRBD2|TRBV11-3
TGTGCCAGCAGCTCCGCCGGGACTAGCGGGGGGGCCGGGGAGCTGTTTTTT
CASSSAGTSGGAGELFF
>-|TRBJ2-2|TRBD2|TRBV4-2
TGTGCCAGCAGCCAAGGGGTAGCGGGAGACACTGGGGAGCTGTTTTTT
CASSQGVAGDTGELFF
>few|TRBJ1-1|-|TRBV6-5
TGTGCCAGCAGTTTGGGGCGGGAGGGCACTGAAGCTTTCTTT
CASSLGREGTEAFF
>-|TRBJ2-6|-|TRBV30
TGTGCCTGGAGTTTACGGACAGAAACCCTGACTTTC
CAWSLRTETLTF
>few|TRBJ1-1|TRBD1|TRBV6-5
TGTGCCATCAGTGTCCGGGACAGGGACACTGAAGCTTTCTTT
CAISVRDRDTEAFF
>-|TRBJ2-1|-|TRBV12-3/TRBV12-4
TGTGCCAGCACCCGATTCAATGAGCAGTTCTTC
CASTRFNEQFF
>few|TRBJ1-2|TRBD1|TRBV27
TGTGCCAGCAGTTTAACCCTGACAGGGGCGAATGGCTACACCTTC
CASSLTLTGANGYTF
>-|TRBJ2-7|-|TRBV6-5
TGTGCCAGCAGACGCGACAGGCAAATTTCCTACGAGCAGTACTTC
CASRRDRQISYEQYF
>-|TRBJ1-2|-|TRBV7-9
TGTGCCAGCAGTCTACAGGATCTCTATGGCTACACCTTC
CASSLQDLYGYTF
>-|TRBJ2-3|-|TRBV6-5
TGTGCCAGCAGAGATCAGTACACAGATACGCAGTATTTT
CASRDQYTDTQYF
>medium-sized|TRBJ1-4|-|TRBV29-1
TGCAGCGTGAGGACAGTCGCTAATGAAAAACTGTTTTTT
CSVRTVANEKLFF
>-|TRBJ2-3|-|TRBV15
TGTGCCACTAGACTCGATTCTAGCACAGATACGCAGTATTTT
CATRLDSSTDTQYF
>-|TRBJ2-1|-|TRBV29-1
TGCAGCATCCCAAAAAGCGGGGACAGTAGAAACAATGAGCAGTCCTTC
CSIPKSGDSRNNEQSF
>medium-sized|TRBJ2-2|-|TRBV15
TGTGCCACCATATCGCAGGGAACAGGGATCGACACCGGGGAGCTGTTTTTT
CATISQGTGIDTGELFF
>-|TRBJ2-5|TRBD2|TRBV5-4
TGTGCCAGTCGATTAGCGGGAGGAGGAGAGACCCAGTACTTC
CASRLAGGGETQYF
>few|TRBJ2-7|TRBD2|TRBV6-5
TGTGCCAGCAGCCGTTCGCTAGCGGGAGCTGGGATGGAGCAGTACTTC
CASSRSLAGAGMEQYF
>-|TRBJ2-1|TRBD2|TRBV6-5
TGTGCCAGCAGTGCCGGGACTAGCGGGGTGAATGAGCAGTTCTTC
CASSAGTSGVNEQFF
>-|TRBJ1-1|-|TRBV13
TGTGCCAGCAGCTTTAGAAGGACTGAAGCTTTCTTT
CASSFRRTEAFF
>-|TRBJ2-1|TRBD2|TRBV29-1
TGCAGCGTTGAACCCTTCCCGGGACTAGCGGGAGGACGCTCCTACAATGAGCAGTTCTTC
CSVEPFPGLAGGRSYNEQFF
>-|TRBJ2-6|-|TRBV14
TGTGCCAGCAGCCAAAACGGGTACGGGGCCAACGTCCTGACTTTC
CASSQNGYGANVLTF
>-|TRBJ2-2|-|TRBV5-6
TGTGCCAGCAGCTTGGTCGGAATTCGGAGGGCAAACACCGGGGAGCTGGTTTTT
CASSLVGIRRANTGELVF
>-|TRBJ1-2|TRBD1|TRBV12-3/TRBV12-4
TGTGCCAGCAGTTTAAGACAGGGGGGATTCTATGGCTACACCTTC
CASSLRQGGFYGYTF
>few|TRBJ2-7|TRBD2|TRBV11-3
TGTGCCAGCAGCCCCGGGACTAGCGGGAGTGGGGAGCAGTACTTC
CASSPGTSGSGEQYF
>few|TRBJ2-1|TRBD1|TRBV11-1
TGTGCCAGCAGTGGGCAGGGGGCTAGCTCCTACAATGAGCAGTTCTTC
CASSGQGASSYNEQFF
>few|TRBJ2-7|-|TRBV6-5
TGTGCCAGCCGCGGGACCTACGAGCAGTACTTC
CASRGTYEQYF
>-|TRBJ2-1|-|TRBV12-3/TRBV12-4
TGTGCCAGCAGTTTAGTTTACGGGTCCAATGAGCAGTTCTTC
CASSLVYGSNEQFF
>-|TRBJ2-3|-|TRBV11-3
TGTGCCAGCAGCTTAGGGGGTGCGAGGACTCCAGATACGCAGTATTTT
CASSLGGARTPDTQYF
>medium-sized|TRBJ2-7|TRBD2|TRBV29-1
TGCAGCGTTGCCGAAGGACTAGATAGGTACGAGCAGTACTTC
CSVAEGLDRYEQYF
>-|TRBJ2-7|TRBD1|TRBV5-6
TGTGCCAGCAGCATAGGACAGGGGCATTCCTACGAGCAGTACTTC
CASSIGQGHSYEQYF
>-|TRBJ2-1|TRBD2|TRBV6-4
TGTGCCAGCAGTGACTCGACTAGCGGCTACAATGAGCAGTTCTTC
CASSDSTSGYNEQFF
>-|TRBJ2-5|TRBD1|TRBV18
TGTGCCAGCTCACCACGGACAGGGGAGGGAGAGACCCAGTACTTC
CASSPRTGEGETQYF
>-|TRBJ1-4|-|TRBV18
TGTGCCAACTTCTCGTCGGGACGAAATGAAAAACTGTTTTTT
CANFSSGRNEKLFF
>-|TRBJ2-5|-|TRBV12-3/TRBV12-4
TGTGCCAGCACCGACAGGACGGATCTAGAGACCCAGTACTTC
CASTDRTDLETQYF
>-|TRBJ2-7|TRBD1|TRBV11-3
TGTGCCAGCAGGGGGGGAACAGGGGGCGGATACGAGCAGTACTTC
CASRGGTGGGYEQYF
>-|TRBJ1-2|TRBD1|TRBV6-1
TGTGCCAGCAGTGAACGGGACAGGGGGACTTATGGCTACACCTTC
CASSERDRGTYGYTF
>medium-sized|TRBJ2-7|-|TRBV11-3
TGTGCCAGCAGTTACAATGCCCACGAGCAGTACTTC
CASSYNAHEQYF
>few|TRBJ1-4|-|TRBV6-5
TGTGCCAGCAGTTATGGAGGGAATAATAATGAAAAACTGTTTTTT
CASSYGGNNNEKLFF
>-|TRBJ2-1|-|TRBV6-5
TGTGCCAGCAGTTACAAGACAGACTTTTACAATGAGCAGTTCTTC
CASSYKTDFYNEQFF
>-|TRBJ1-5|TRBD1|TRBV6-5
TGTGCCAGCAGGCGGGACAGCATGGATCAGCCCCAGCATTTT
CASRRDSMDQPQHF
>-|TRBJ1-6|TRBD1|TRBV11-3
TGTGCCAGCAGCTTAGTTGGAGGACAGGCGAATTCACCCCTCCACTTT
CASSLVGGQANSPLHF
>-|TRBJ2-3|TRBD2|TRBV12-3/TRBV12-4
TGTGCCAGCACCCAAAGGGGAGCGGGGCTCACAGATACGCAGTATTTT
CASTQRGAGLTDTQYF